This T cell receptor beta chain was captured in a study of cytomegalovirus exposure and HLA in healthy donors. Study-level background: Early on, a data release was issued that held approximately 78 million unique TCRs from HLA-typed donors.

Among the donors, all were healthy bone marrow donors. It was with 60 Vbeta and 13 Jbeta primers that the PCR ran. This table comes from immunoSEQ multiplex PCR, and its TCRdb copy is limited to in-frame clones, with some not included. Of 90,000 to 100,000 clones in the sample, approximately 80% are singletons; the top ten hold roughly 5%. The TCR comes from a woman aged 40 to 50 in good health and CMV-seronegative. What was sequenced was PBMCs.

CDR3 DNA sequence: TGTGCCAGCAGTGAATGGCCCCCGAGACACAAAAACATTCAGTACTTC. It codes for CASSEWPPRHKNIQYF. The chain combines TRBV2 with TRBJ2-4, with D hard to call. The germline V gene has CDR1 SNHLY and CDR2 FYNNEI. CDR3 length: 16 amino acids. V was pared by 2 bases and J by 3 bases, with 14 bases between.